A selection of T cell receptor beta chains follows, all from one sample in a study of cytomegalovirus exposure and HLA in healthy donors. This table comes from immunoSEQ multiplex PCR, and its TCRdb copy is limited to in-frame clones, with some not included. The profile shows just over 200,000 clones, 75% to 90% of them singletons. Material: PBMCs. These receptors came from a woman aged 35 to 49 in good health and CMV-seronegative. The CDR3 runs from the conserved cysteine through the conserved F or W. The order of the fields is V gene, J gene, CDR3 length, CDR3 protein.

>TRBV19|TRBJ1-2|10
CASKEAGYTF
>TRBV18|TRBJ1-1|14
CASSPGQGNTEAFF
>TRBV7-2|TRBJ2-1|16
CASSSTPSGSLYEQFF
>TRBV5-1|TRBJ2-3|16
CASSLGSGASTDTQYF
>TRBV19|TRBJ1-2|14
CASSLAGSNYGYTF
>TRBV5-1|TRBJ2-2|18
CASSAGQARASNTGELFF
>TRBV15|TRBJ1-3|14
CATSEPRFFNTIYF
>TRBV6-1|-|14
CASSRNDSPYEQYF
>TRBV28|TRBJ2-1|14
CASSFWTEANEQFF
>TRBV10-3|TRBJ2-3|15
CAISVQGQGAYTQYF
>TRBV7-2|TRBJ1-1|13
CASSLDRAEGAFF
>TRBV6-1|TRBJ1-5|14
CASTLTGSNQPQHF
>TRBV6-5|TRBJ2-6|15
CASSRQGTGANVLTF
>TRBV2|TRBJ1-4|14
CASSAVPGTEKLFF
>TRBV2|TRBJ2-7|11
CASSYTYEQYF
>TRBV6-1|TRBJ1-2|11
CASSPGDGYTF
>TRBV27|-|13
CASSWSSSYEQYF
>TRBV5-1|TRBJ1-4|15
CASGDRGGTNEKLFF
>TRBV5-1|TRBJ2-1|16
CASSYGGGLAYNEQFF
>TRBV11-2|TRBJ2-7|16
CASSLDSGTSGYEQYF
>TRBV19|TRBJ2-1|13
CAVTSGGYNEQFF
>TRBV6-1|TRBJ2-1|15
CASRESGRSNNEQFF
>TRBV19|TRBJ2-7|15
CASSSVATGGREQYF
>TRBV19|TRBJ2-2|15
CASSSDSGRPGELFF
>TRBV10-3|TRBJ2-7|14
CAISEAGGLYEQYF
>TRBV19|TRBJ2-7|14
CASSPTGGSQEQYF
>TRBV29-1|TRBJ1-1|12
CSVKRDGPEAFF
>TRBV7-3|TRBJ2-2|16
CASSLNHWGGTGELFF
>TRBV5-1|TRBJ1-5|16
CASSLGDRGYNQPQHF
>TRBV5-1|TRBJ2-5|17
CASSGGLLAGAAETQYF
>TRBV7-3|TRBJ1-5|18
CASSQRPPTLNSNQPQHF
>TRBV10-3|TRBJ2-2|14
CAIRGTANTGELFF
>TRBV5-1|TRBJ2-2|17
CASSLFSGQDRTGELFF
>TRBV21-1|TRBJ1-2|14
CASSRRQGADGYTF
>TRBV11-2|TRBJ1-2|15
CASSLNRDHNYGYTF
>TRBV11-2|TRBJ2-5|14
CASSLDRVRETQYF
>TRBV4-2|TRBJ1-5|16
CASSQEGGVGNQPQHF
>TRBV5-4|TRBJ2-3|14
CASSLARGTDTQYF
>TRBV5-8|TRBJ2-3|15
CASSLVTGGTDTQYF
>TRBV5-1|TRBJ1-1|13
CASSRTENTEAFF
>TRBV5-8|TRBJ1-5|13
CASSSTPDLSQHF
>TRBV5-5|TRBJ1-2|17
CASSLIPQTGSNYGYTF
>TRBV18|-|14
CASSPLLAGYEQYF
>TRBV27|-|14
CASSFLDRPYEQYF
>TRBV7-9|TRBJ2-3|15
CASSFPSGRSDTQYF
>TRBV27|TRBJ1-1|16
CASSLSKGHPNTEAFF
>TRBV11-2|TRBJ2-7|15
CASSLGGHISYEQYF
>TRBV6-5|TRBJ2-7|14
CASRRTGGTGEQYF
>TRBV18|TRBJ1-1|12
CASSPTGTEAFF
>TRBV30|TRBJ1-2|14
CAWSVGQRSYGYTF
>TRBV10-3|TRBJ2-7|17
CAISDPSSGTGGYEQYF
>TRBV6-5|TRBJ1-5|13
CASAGEGNQPQHF
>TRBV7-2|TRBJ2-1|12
CASSSPLVAQFF
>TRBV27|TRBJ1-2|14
CASSLSGSRYGYTF
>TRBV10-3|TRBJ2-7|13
CAISGQGRSEQYF
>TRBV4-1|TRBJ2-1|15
CASSQGQGPYNEQFF
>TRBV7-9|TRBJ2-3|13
CASSFPALYTQYF
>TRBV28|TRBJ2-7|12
CASGDRTYEQYF
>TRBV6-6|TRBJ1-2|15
CASKVPTDTNYGYTF
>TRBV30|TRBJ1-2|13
CAWSVVALSGYTF